This T cell receptor beta chain was recovered during a study of CD8+CD57+ T cells in acquired aplastic anemia. Study in general: For CD4+ cells, healthy donors had an average of around 9.9 million reads. Study-level results: Patients and controls shared 25 to 35 CD8+ CDR3 sequences, highly expressed in patients. In CD8+ cells, Simpson's diversity showed no significant difference between patients and controls.

Investigators profiled TCR beta VDJ and CDR3 from genomic DNA template. TCRdb ran MiXCR on the reads and lists one entry per CDR3 protein. The sample carries around 170,000 distinct CDR3 sequences, 60% to 70% recorded once. Germline V gene data show CDR1 as ENHRY and CDR2 as SYGVKD. V was trimmed by 10 bases and J by 5 bases, leaving 11 bases between them. This CDR3 comprises 11 residues. For this clonotype: What it binds is not known.

Sequenced sample: sorted CD4+, CD8+, or CD8+CD57+ T cells (not recorded which) from PBMCs. V usage is TRBV10-3 and J usage is TRBJ1-1; TRBD1 might be the D (6 bases). The TCR sequence derives from a human donor in good health. CDR3 in amino acids: CATKQGTEAFF. DNA for the CDR3: TGTGCCACAAAACAGGGAACTGAAGCTTTCTTT.